Shown below are 15 T cell receptor beta chains from a single sample sequenced in a study of response to subunit inactivated influenza vaccine. TCRdb redid the calling of the RT-PCR reads with MiXCR, one entry per CDR3 protein. The table records around 850,000 distinct CDR3 sequences, less than 20% of them present only once. This specimen was PBMCs from blood, taken around 5 days after vaccination. These TCRs come from a man aged 45-60 years who received an inactivated influenza vaccine.

This clonotype was recorded a few times. The chain joins TRBV12-3 or TRBV12-4 to TRBJ1-1; possible D gene TRBD1, 6 bases. This CDR3 is built from 14 residues. The V end lost 2 bases, the J end lost 4 bases, and 11 bases lay between the germline ends. The CDR3 here is CASSLLGGSTEAFF. The CDR3 DNA is TGTGCCAGCAGTTTATTGGGGGGCAGCACTGAAGCTTTCTTT.

This clonotype has at least ten counts. CDR3 residues: CASTPDHYRQFF. For the CDR3, the DNA is TGTGCCAGCACCCCGGACCACTACAGGCAGTTCTTC. The chain is built from TRBV6-5 and TRBJ2-1; no clear D. Deletions cut 7 bases from V and 12 bases from J, with 16 bases between. The CDR3 consists of 12 residues. Germline V gene lookup returns CDR1 MNHEY and CDR2 SVGAGI.

The chain carries TRBV20-1 and TRBJ2-1; 11 bases are a match to TRBD2. V trimming: 4 bases; J trimming: 0 bases; junction bases outside the gene matches: 5. The CDR3 has 16 residues. CDR1 DFQATT and CDR2 SNEGSKA come from the germline V gene (reference sequence). This CDR3 reads CSAKLGLADSYNEQFF. CDR3 DNA sequence: TGCAGTGCTAAATTGGGACTAGCGGACTCCTACAATGAGCAGTTCTTC.

This chain uses TRBV7-9 with TRBJ2-5; 8 bases agree with TRBD1. Germline V gene lookup returns CDR1 SEHNR and CDR2 FQNEAQ (reference sequence). This CDR3 has 17 amino acids. Trimming removed 1 base from V and 5 bases from J; junction bases left unmatched: 12. DNA for the CDR3: TGTGCCAGCAGCTTAGGGCTAGCCTCAGGGGGCAGCGAGACCCAGTACTTC. Its protein is CASSLGLASGGSETQYF.

This clonotype was detected many times. The chain couples TRBV7-2 to TRBJ2-1; D unclear. Germline-derived CDR1 and CDR2 are SGHTA and FQGNSA. This CDR3 has 12 residues. The V end was cut by 2 bases, the J end by 4 bases, with 3 bases between. The CDR3 loop is CASSLHYNEQFF. Here the CDR3 DNA reads TGTGCCAGCAGCTTACATTACAATGAGCAGTTCTTC.

CDR3: CATSRELAGYHEQFF. The CDR3 nucleotides read TGTGCCACCAGCAGAGAACTAGCGGGATATCATGAGCAGTTCTTC. This chain joins TRBV15 and TRBJ2-1; 10 nucleotides agree with TRBD2. CDR3 length equals 15 residues. V shed 0 bases and J 8 bases; nucleotides not matched to a gene: 4. The germline V gene has CDR1 LNHNV and CDR2 YYDKDF (reference sequence).

This sequence joins TRBV5-1 and TRBJ1-3, with 7 positions matching TRBD1. Germline CDR1 is SGHRS and CDR2 is YFSETQ. This CDR3 contains 20 residues. Losses at the gene ends were 1 base for V and 0 bases for J; bases not matched to a gene: 16. CDR3: CASSLSGVYRDSRSGNTIYF. The CDR3 coding sequence is TGCGCCAGCAGCTTGTCGGGAGTCTACCGGGACAGTCGCTCTGGAAACACCATATATTTT.

This clonotype is a singleton in its sample. The chain carries TRBV9 and TRBJ2-2; 8 bases line up with TRBD2. Germline lookup yields CDR1 SGDLS and CDR2 YYNGEE. The CDR3 is 16 amino acids. J gave up 4 bases and V 4 bases, and 9 bases lay outside the gene matches. The CDR3 reads CASSLTSASGTGELFF. The CDR3 region has the DNA TGTGCCAGCAGCCTGACTAGCGCCTCAGGCACCGGGGAGCTGTTTTTT.

This clonotype came up many times. The genes are TRBV29-1 and TRBJ2-3; 11 bases line up with TRBD1. This CDR3 is built from 14 residues. Germline assignment: CDR1 SQVTM and CDR2 ANQGSEA. With V trimmed by 5 bases and J by 7 bases, 8 bases remained unmatched. The CDR3 sequence is CSVTGQGAIYTQYF. The CDR3, as DNA: TGCAGCGTTACTGGACAGGGGGCGATATATACGCAGTATTTT.

J is TRBJ1-5 and V is TRBV15; no firm D call. This CDR3 has 13 residues. CDR1 is LNHNV and CDR2 is YYDKDF in the germline V gene (reference sequence). Trimming shortened V by 9 bases and J by 5 bases, and 14 bases separated the two germline ends. DNA of the CDR3: TGTGCCACGTCCTGGCAGGACGATCAGCCCCAGCATTTT. It is translated as CATSWQDDQPQHF.

Only a few counts were recorded for this clonotype. This chain uses TRBV5-1 with TRBJ2-1; the D gene could be TRBD1 or TRBD2 (6 bases each). The CDR3 length is 15 residues. CDR1 and CDR2 (germline): SGHRS, YFSETQ. V lost 0 bases and J 5 bases, leaving 12 bases between the germline ends. CDR3 region: CASSLDGGTNNEQFF. CDR3 nucleotides: TGCGCCAGCAGCTTGGATGGGGGGACAAACAATGAGCAGTTCTTC.

This clonotype was recorded at least ten times. The chain employs TRBV12-3 or TRBV12-4 and TRBJ2-7; possibly TRBD1 or TRBD2 for D (5 bases each). V was cut by 6 bases and J by 3 bases, with 9 bases left in between. This CDR3 region has 12 residues. The CDR3 nucleotides are TGTGCCAGCAGCAGGGACCTCTACGAGCAGTACTTC. The encoded protein is CASSRDLYEQYF.

This clonotype has just a few counts. The chain employs TRBV4-2 and TRBJ2-7, with D possibly being TRBD1 (6 bases). V was trimmed by 0 bases and J by 3 bases, leaving 12 bases between them. The germline V gene encodes CDR1 LGHNA and CDR2 YNFKEQ. The CDR3 contains 15 residues. CDR3 loop: CASSQEETGFYEQYF. DNA of the CDR3: TGTGCCAGCAGCCAAGAAGAGACAGGTTTCTACGAGCAGTACTTC.

CDR3 residues: CASGDIYEQYF. In nucleotides, the CDR3 is TGTGCCAGCGGGGATATCTACGAGCAGTACTTC. The chain couples TRBV3-1 to TRBJ2-7; D call uncertain. This CDR3 is 11 amino acids long. The V end lost 8 bases, the J end lost 3 bases, and 8 bases lay between the germline ends. The germline V gene encodes CDR1 LGHDT and CDR2 YNNKEL (reference sequence).

V usage is TRBV7-9 and J usage is TRBJ2-1; 13 bases are shared with TRBD2. Germline CDR1 reads SEHNR; CDR2 reads FQNEAQ (reference sequence). With 1 base clipped from V and 7 bases from J, the junction kept 7 bases outside the gene matches. This CDR3 region has 17 residues. The CDR3 DNA reads as TGTGCCAGCAGCTTAGGGGGACTAGCGGGACACCAAAATGAGCAGTTCTTC. Its protein product is CASSLGGLAGHQNEQFF.